This T cell receptor (beta chain) is from a study of blood T cell repertoires in COVID-19. The repertoire was sequenced with immunoSEQ multiplex PCR; TCRdb's copy has only in-frame clones and lacks some. The sample records about 210,000 clones, approximately 78% being singletons. Trimming removed 6 bases at V and 6 bases at J, with 8 bases between. CDR3 length: 12 residues. Recruits, aged about 18 to 95 years, lived in 20 to 30 US areas. This clone has a handful of counts. Source material: PBMCs or T cells enriched from blood (not recorded which). V and J are TRBV12-3 or TRBV12-4 and TRBJ1-4; no clear D gene. The sequence derives from a man aged 40-49 years who had recovered from COVID-19. The CDR3 reads CASRGGYEKLFF. The CDR3 nucleotides are TGTGCCAGCAGGGGAGGGTATGAAAAACTGTTTTTT.